What follows are 17 T cell receptor beta chains derived from one specimen sequenced in a study of identical twins. One entry per CDR3 protein results from TCRdb running MiXCR on the 5' RACE reads. This sample has hundreds of thousands of distinct CDR3 sequences, with approximately 8.5% found just once. Another study also made use of these data, one on yellow fever vaccine responses in identical twins.

The sequenced material came from memory (CD45RO+) T cells sorted from blood. Receptors originate from a woman between 18 and 29 years old in good health.

This clonotype showed up just a few times. The V call is TRBV29-1, the J call TRBJ2-1, with TRBD1 matching 8 bases. The CDR3 is made up of 14 amino acids. V trimming: 3 bases; J trimming: 6 bases; junction bases outside the gene matches: 7. The germline V gene has CDR1 SQVTM and CDR2 ANQGSEA. The DNA of the CDR3 is TGCAGCGTTGATGCCAGGGGGCGTACCAATGAGCAGTTCTTC. Its protein is CSVDARGRTNEQFF.

The table lists this clonotype with a count of one. The chain couples TRBV5-5 to TRBJ1-6; 9 bases align to TRBD1. Per the germline V gene, CDR1 is SGHKS and CDR2 is YYEKEE (reference sequence). The CDR3 covers 16 residues. V gave up 2 bases and J gave up 7 bases; unmatched junction bases: 7. For the CDR3, the DNA is TGTGCCAGCAGCTTTGTCCGGACAGGGGTAAATTCACCCCTCCACTTT. Translation gives CASSFVRTGVNSPLHF. Full variable domain (missing parts from reference TRBV5-5 and TRBJ1-6): DAGVTQSPTHLIKTRGQQVTLRCSPISGHKSVSWYQQVLGQGPQFIFQYYEKEERGRGNFPDRFSARQFPNYSSELNVNALLLGDSALYLCASSFVRTGVNSPLHFGNGTRLTVT.

This clonotype occurred many times. J is TRBJ2-7 and V is TRBV28; D is possibly TRBD2 (5 bases). CDR1 is MDHEN, CDR2 SYDVKM, per germline. The CDR3 sequence is 13 residues long. With 3 bases removed from V and 3 bases from J, the gap between germline ends came to 9 bases. In nucleotides, the CDR3 is TGTGCCAGCAGTTTCCGAGGGAGCTACGAGCAGTACGTC. It translates to CASSFRGSYEQYV.

The V gene is TRBV7-9, the J gene TRBJ2-3; TRBD1 might be the D (5 bases). Per germline, CDR1 SEHNR and CDR2 FQNEAQ (reference sequence). The CDR3 extends over 14 amino acids. With 11 bases removed from V and 6 bases from J, the gap between germline ends came to 21 bases. CDR3 region: CARNKVVSGDTQYF. The CDR3 bases are TGTGCCCGCAACAAAGTCGTTTCAGGGGATACGCAGTATTTT.

This clonotype was observed many times. This chain connects TRBV20-1 to TRBJ2-1; D is perhaps TRBD2 (6 bases). Deletions cut 6 bases from V and 10 bases from J, with 19 bases between. Germline V lookup: CDR1 DFQATT, CDR2 SNEGSKA (reference sequence). There are 13 residues in the CDR3. The CDR3, as DNA: TGCAGTGCGCACCGGGCGGGGTTCAGGGAGCAGTTCTTC. It specifies CSAHRAGFREQFF.

This clonotype occurred a few times. The V call is TRBV15, the J call TRBJ2-2; no reliable D call. Germline lookup yields CDR1 LNHNV and CDR2 YYDKDF (reference sequence). The CDR3 extends over 13 amino acids. Deletions cut 2 bases from V and 6 bases from J, with 7 bases between. CDR3 in amino acids: CATSRPTPGELFF. The CDR3 DNA follows: TGTGCCACCAGCAGACCAACCCCCGGGGAGCTGTTTTTT.

This clonotype was observed a few times. V is TRBV7-6 and J is TRBJ1-3; D ambiguous. CDR3 length equals 13 residues. Trimming pared 5 bases from V and 4 bases from J, leaving 9 bases between. CDR1 is SGHVS, CDR2 FNYEAQ, per germline. The CDR3 coding sequence is TGTGCCAGCAGCCCACTCGCGGGAAACACCATATATTTT. Translated: CASSPLAGNTIYF. The full variable domain, its missing parts supplied by reference TRBV7-6 and TRBJ1-3, is GAGVSQSPRYKVTKRGQDVALRCDPISGHVSLYWYRQALGQGPEFLTYFNYEAQQDKSGLPNDRFSAERPEGSISTLTIQRTEQRDSAMYRCASSPLAGNTIYFGEGSWLTVV.

This chain connects TRBV6-1 to TRBJ1-1; no clear D gene. Germline V gene data show CDR1 as MNHNS and CDR2 as SASEGT. V was shortened by 2 bases and J by 9 bases, with 7 bases between the two germline ends. This CDR3 has 11 amino acids. This chain's CDR3 is CASSEMKKAFF. The CDR3 coding sequence is TGTGCCAGCAGTGAAATGAAGAAAGCTTTCTTT.

This chain links TRBV6-1 with TRBJ1-6; D might be TRBD1 (6 bases). This CDR3 is 14 amino acids long. Trimming cost V 6 bases and J 5 bases, with 11 bases left between them. Looked up from germline, CDR1 is MNHNS and CDR2 is SASEGT. This CDR3 is CASRSGEDNSPLHF. In DNA, the CDR3 is TGTGCCAGCAGGTCAGGGGAGGATAATTCACCCCTCCACTTT.

This clonotype was detected many times. The V call is TRBV3-1, the J call TRBJ2-3, with 11 bases that match TRBD2. V lost 0 bases and J lost 2; bases outside the gene matches: 16. Germline V CDR1 and CDR2: LGHDT, YNNKEL (reference sequence). The CDR3 has 21 residues. CDR3 amino acids: CASSQDLGLAGGELTTDTQYF. The CDR3 DNA reads as TGTGCCAGCAGCCAAGATTTAGGGCTAGCGGGAGGAGAACTAACCACAGATACGCAGTATTTT.

This clonotype occurred a few times. V usage is TRBV20-1 and J usage is TRBJ2-5; D unresolved. Germline V gene data show CDR1 as DFQATT and CDR2 as SNEGSKA (reference sequence). There are 13 residues in the CDR3. V lost 0 bases and J 0 bases, leaving 5 bases between the germline ends. The DNA for the CDR3 is TGCAGTGCTAGAGATCAAAACCAAGAGACCCAGTACTTC. It is translated as CSARDQNQETQYF.

This clonotype was counted ten times or more. The J gene is TRBJ1-2, the V gene TRBV5-6; D is unclear. Germline CDR1 reads SGHDT; CDR2 reads YYEEEE. Trimming stripped 1 base from V and 2 bases from J, with 9 bases between. The CDR3 totals 14 residues. CDR3 nucleotides: TGTGCCAGCAGCTTGTCGCCTCCGAACTATGGCTACACCTTC. As protein: CASSLSPPNYGYTF.

This clonotype was observed many times. V and J are TRBV20-1 and TRBJ1-1, with D unclear. Looked up from germline, CDR1 is DFQATT and CDR2 is SNEGSKA (reference sequence). The CDR3 runs to 13 residues. V lost 4 bases, J lost 4 bases, and 13 bases lay in between. The CDR3 DNA reads as TGCAGTGCTAAAGGGCGGGGAGTCACTGAAGCTTTCTTT. Protein sequence: CSAKGRGVTEAFF.

The chain is built from TRBV14 and TRBJ2-7, with TRBD1 matching over 9 bases. Trimming at V came to 4 bases and at J to 2 bases, leaving 9 bases not matched to a gene. The CDR3 is 16 residues long. CDR1 and CDR2 from the germline V gene are SGHDN and FVKESK. CDR3: CASSPSWGQGPYEQYV. The DNA of the CDR3 is TGTGCCAGCAGCCCAAGCTGGGGACAGGGACCCTACGAGCAGTACGTC.

Comments on this clonotype: A much more abundant neighbour one base away suggests this may be a read error. The CDR3 here is CASSRDLHPGELFF. Written as DNA, the CDR3 is TGTGCCAGCTCAAGGGACCTCCACCCCGGGGAGCTGTTTTTT. V gene TRBV6-2 or TRBV6-3 combines with J gene TRBJ2-2; tentatively, D is TRBD1 or TRBD2 (5 bases each). Germline CDR1 is MNHEY and CDR2 is SVGEGT. The CDR3 sequence is 14 residues long. V lost 8 bases, J lost 6 bases, and 16 bases lay in between.

Ten or more counts support this clonotype. The chain joins TRBV24-1 to TRBJ2-5; a weak D match, TRBD1 (5 bases). The CDR3 sequence is 14 residues long. Germline V gene sequence: CDR1 KGHDR, CDR2 SFDVKD. V lost 3 bases, J lost 4 bases, and 11 bases lay in between. The CDR3 here is CATSDIRQGETQYF. Here the CDR3 DNA reads TGTGCCACCAGTGATATTAGGCAGGGAGAGACCCAGTACTTC.

This clonotype has ten or more counts. The CDR3 DNA reads TGTGCCAGCAGTTTCACGACAGGGAGCGAGCAGTACGTC. This translates into CASSFTTGSEQYV. The chain employs TRBV12-3 or TRBV12-4 and TRBJ2-7, with 7 bases matching TRBD1. The CDR3 length is 13 residues. Trimming removed 3 bases from V and 6 bases from J; junction bases left unmatched: 5.